This T cell receptor (beta chain) is from a study of T cell repertoires in cytomegalovirus infection. Study context: Used in the study were CMV epitopes, some recently identified and HLA-C-restricted, others well-studied and HLA-B-restricted. Public TCR beta signatures marked donors with CMV infection and the matching HLA.

Details on this clonotype: As yet, its antigen is unknown.

Study results and limitations: Cumulative frequency of public TCR beta families picked out carriers of CMV plus the relevant HLA. HLA-C-restricted CMV clonotypes gave the most frequent clonotype in two of eight donors.

TCRdb reprocessed the reads via MiXCR and lists one record per CDR3 protein. Among 550,000 to 700,000 distinct CDR3 sequences listed, approximately 40% were seen once. CDR1 is SGHVS and CDR2 is FNYEAQ in the germline V gene. This CDR3 is 16 amino acids long. V lost 5 bases to trimming and J lost 0 bases, with 17 bases between them. The rearrangement uses TRBV7-6 and TRBJ2-7, with a weak D call TRBD2 (5 bases). Here the sequenced sample was cultured PBMCs, taken from culture after CMV antigen stimulation. This TCR was sampled from a human donor in good health (CMV status not recorded). Some clones in this sample may be carry-over from other donors' samples. CDR3 coding DNA: TGTGCCAGCAGCGTCCGGACTGCTACGGGCTCCTACGAGCAGTACTTC. Its protein product is CASSVRTATGSYEQYF. The whole variable domain, filled in from reference TRBV7-6 and TRBJ2-7, reads GAGVSQSPRYKVTKRGQDVALRCDPISGHVSLYWYRQALGQGPEFLTYFNYEAQQDKSGLPNDRFSAERPEGSISTLTIQRTEQRDSAMYRCASSVRTATGSYEQYFGPGTRLTVT.